Presented here are 29 T cell receptor beta chains from one specimen sequenced in a study of blood T cell repertoires in COVID-19. TCRdb's copy holds only in-frame clones and misses some; the assay was immunoSEQ multiplex PCR. The sample records 100,000 or so clones, just over 85% being singletons. Source material: peripheral blood. These TCRs come from a human donor in a cohort sampled during active COVID-19.

The chain links TRBV4-1 to TRBJ2-5, with 12 positions matching TRBD2. V lost 2 bases to trimming and J lost 5 bases; unmatched junction nucleotides: 6. Germline V gene sequence: CDR1 MGHRA, CDR2 YSYEKL. CDR3 size: 16 residues. CDR3 nucleotides: TGCGCCAGCAGCCAAAATGGACTAGCGGGGAGGGAGACCCAGTACTTC. It specifies CASSQNGLAGRETQYF.

V usage is TRBV28 and J usage is TRBJ2-6; a possible D gene is TRBD1 (6 bases). The CDR3 length is 17 residues. V was trimmed by 9 bases and J by 1 base, leaving 19 bases between them. Germline V gene data show CDR1 as MDHEN and CDR2 as SYDVKM. CDR3 DNA: TGTGCCAGTTTACCAAGCGCCGGGACATCTGGGGCCAACGTCCTGACTTTC. Translating gives CASLPSAGTSGANVLTF.

Details on this clone: The junction does not match germline at one end; this may be a read error. The chain employs TRBV7-7 and TRBJ2-1, with 10 bases that match TRBD2. CDR1 SSHAT and CDR2 FNYEAQ come from the germline V gene (reference sequence). The CDR3 has 15 amino acids. The CDR3 coding sequence is TGTGCTAGCAGCTCGGGACTAGCGAGTAGGAATGAGCAGTTCTTC. Amino acids: CASSSGLASRNEQFF.

The CDR3 DNA is TGTGCCAGCAGTGAATTAGCAGGCCGGGCGGGTAATGAGCAGTTCTTC. This gives the protein CASSELAGRAGNEQFF. The V and J genes are TRBV6-1 and TRBJ2-1, with a possible D match to TRBD2 (5 bases). This CDR3 is built from 16 residues. In germline, CDR1 is MNHNS, CDR2 SASEGT. The V end was cut by 2 bases, the J end by 7 bases, with 18 bases between.

V is TRBV15 and J is TRBJ2-6; 9 bases match TRBD1. V lost 6 bases to trimming and J lost 1 base; unmatched junction nucleotides: 16. In germline, CDR1 is LNHNV, CDR2 YYDKDF (reference sequence). This CDR3 contains 20 residues. CDR3 region: CATRPTARDRVMSGANVLTF. For the CDR3, the DNA is TGTGCCACCAGACCGACGGCCCGGGACAGGGTAATGTCTGGGGCCAACGTCCTGACTTTC.

CDR3 sequence (DNA): TGTGCCAGTAGTTTTTTGCGGCAGGGAGGCGGTCAGCCCCAGCATTTT. Translating it yields CASSFLRQGGGQPQHF. The chain links TRBV19 to TRBJ1-5; a weak D match, TRBD1 (5 bases). Trimming took off 5 bases at V and 6 bases at J, with 20 bases between the two ends. This CDR3 has 16 amino acids. Germline V gives CDR1 LNHDA, CDR2 SQIVND (reference sequence).

This chain uses TRBV28 with TRBJ2-3; 9 nucleotides match TRBD2. The length of the CDR3 is 15 residues. Germline V gene sequence: CDR1 MDHEN, CDR2 SYDVKM. J lost 6 bases, V lost 10 bases, and 14 bases had no gene match. The CDR3, as DNA: TGTGCCACCCGGGGGGGGAGCGGGAGGATTGATACGCAGTATTTT. Protein sequence: CATRGGSGRIDTQYF.

CDR3 sequence reads: CASSPQAGQAPGYTF. The CDR3 region has the DNA TGCGCCAGCAGCCCCCAGGCGGGACAGGCGCCTGGCTACACCTTC. The rearrangement links TRBV4-3 to TRBJ1-2, with 8 bases aligning to TRBD1. With V trimmed by 4 bases and J by 7 bases, 11 bases remained unmatched. Germline V gene sequence: CDR1 LGHNA, CDR2 YSLEER. The CDR3 length is 15 residues.

The chain joins TRBV28 to TRBJ2-2, with D possibly being TRBD2 (5 bases). Germline V lookup: CDR1 MDHEN, CDR2 SYDVKM. The length of the CDR3 is 13 residues. V lost 8 bases and J 3 bases, leaving 10 bases between the germline ends. The CDR3 sequence is CASGTGYTGELFF. Here the CDR3 DNA reads TGTGCCAGCGGTACGGGGTACACCGGGGAGCTGTTTTTT.

This clone was observed a handful of times. V is TRBV30 and J is TRBJ2-3, with TRBD1 as a possible D gene (5 bases). Trimming took 0 bases from V and 0 from J, leaving 13 bases between them. The CDR3 is 16 amino acids. The germline CDR1 and CDR2 sequences are GTSNPN and SVGIG (reference sequence). This CDR3 reads CAWSVLRTSSTDTQYF. The DNA of the CDR3 is TGTGCCTGGAGTGTACTCAGGACATCTAGCACAGATACGCAGTATTTT. The whole variable domain, remainder taken from reference TRBV30 and TRBJ2-3, is SQTIHQWPATLVQPVGSPLSLECTVEGTSNPNLYWYRQAAGRGLQLLFYSVGIGQISSEVPQNLSASRPQDRQFILSSKKLLLSDSGFYLCAWSVLRTSSTDTQYFGPGTRLTVL.

The chain combines TRBV5-1 with TRBJ2-6, with 7 bases that match TRBD1. Per the germline V gene, CDR1 is SGHRS and CDR2 is YFSETQ. The J segment lost 2 bases and the V segment lost 4 bases, leaving 3 bases of the junction unmatched. The CDR3 covers 15 residues. The CDR3 DNA is TGCGCCAGCAGCCGGGACAGCGCTGGGGCCAACGTCCTGACTTTC. Translated, it gives CASSRDSAGANVLTF.

This chain joins TRBV3-1 (or the pseudogene TRBV3-2) and TRBJ2-2, with D maybe TRBD2 (5 bases). V shed 4 bases and J shed 1 base, with 10 bases lying between them. This CDR3 spans 15 amino acids. Germline assignment: CDR1 LGHDT and CDR2 YNNKEL (reference sequence). This CDR3 is CASSPQSGNTGELFF. DNA for the CDR3: TGTGCCAGCAGCCCTCAAAGCGGGAACACCGGGGAGCTGTTTTTT.

The chain links TRBV18 to TRBJ2-7; 9 bases fit TRBD1. This CDR3 is 14 amino acids long. Germline trimming cut 2 bases from V and 6 bases from J; bases unmatched to any gene: 5. Germline V gene data show CDR1 as KGHSH and CDR2 as LQKENI. The CDR3, as DNA: TGTGCCAGCTCACCAATGGGGGACAGGGTCGAGCAGTACTTC. This encodes CASSPMGDRVEQYF.

The V and J genes are TRBV18 and TRBJ2-5; 7 bases align to TRBD1. Germline CDR1 KGHSH, CDR2 LQKENI. V lost 3 bases, J lost 2 bases, and 0 bases stayed unmatched. This CDR3 is built from 13 residues. The CDR3 here is CASSPGQQETQYF. The CDR3 DNA sequence: TGTGCCAGCTCACCGGGACAGCAAGAGACCCAGTACTTC.

J is TRBJ1-3 and V is TRBV11-2; tentatively, D is TRBD1 (5 bases). V dropped 5 bases and J dropped 2 bases, with 10 bases sitting between them. The germline CDR1 and CDR2 sequences are SGHAT and FQNNGV. The CDR3 is 14 amino acids. This CDR3 reads CASSPGGAGNTIYF. CDR3 DNA sequence: TGTGCCAGCAGCCCCGGGGGGGCTGGAAACACCATATATTTT. The full variable domain, its missing parts supplied by reference TRBV11-2 and TRBJ1-3, is EAGVAQSPRYKIIEKRQSVAFWCNPISGHATLYWYQQILGQGPKLLIQFQNNGVVDDSQLPKDRFSAERLKGVDSTLKIQPAKLEDSAVYLCASSPGGAGNTIYFGEGSWLTVV.

The chain combines TRBV30 with TRBJ2-5, with 7 bases matching TRBD2. Germline V gene sequence: CDR1 GTSNPN, CDR2 SVGIG (reference sequence). The CDR3 has 14 residues. This CDR3 is CASAGWEYQETQYF. The CDR3 DNA follows: TGTGCTTCAGCGGGATGGGAGTACCAAGAGACCCAGTACTTC.

The chain employs TRBV28 and TRBJ1-5, with D hard to call. CDR1 is MDHEN and CDR2 is SYDVKM in the germline V gene. The CDR3 runs to 15 residues. The germline V and J ends were trimmed by 5 bases and 1 base, with 12 bases remaining between them. CDR3 loop: CASSLMTRSNQPQHF. The CDR3 DNA is TGTGCCAGCAGTCTAATGACACGGAGCAATCAGCCCCAGCATTTT.

The rearrangement uses TRBV10-3 and TRBJ2-1, with a tentative D call TRBD2 (6 bases). Trimming took 11 bases from V and 6 from J, leaving 17 bases between them. The germline V gene encodes CDR1 ENHRY and CDR2 SYGVKD. The CDR3 has 13 amino acids. The CDR3, as DNA: TGTGCCTCCGACCCGCTGGGGGGCAATGAGCAGTTCTTC. It is translated as CASDPLGGNEQFF.

The chain employs TRBV19 and TRBJ2-6; 7 bases match TRBD1. Germline V gene data show CDR1 as LNHDA and CDR2 as SQIVND (reference sequence). V shed 5 bases and J 0 bases; nucleotides not matched to a gene: 10. The length of the CDR3 is 18 residues. The CDR3 protein is CASSGSGQKFSGANVLTF. In DNA form, the CDR3 reads TGTGCCAGTAGTGGATCGGGACAGAAATTCTCTGGGGCCAACGTCCTGACTTTC. The entire variable domain, with the rest obtained from reference TRBV19 and TRBJ2-6, is as follows: DGGITQSPKYLFRKEGQNVTLSCEQNLNHDAMYWYRQDPGQGLRLIYYSQIVNDFQKGDIAEGYSVSREKKESFPLTVTSAQKNPTAFYLCASSGSGQKFSGANVLTFGAGSRLTVL.

This chain links TRBV19 with TRBJ1-1, with 7 bases lining up with TRBD1. Germline CDR1 LNHDA, CDR2 SQIVND (reference sequence). V dropped 8 bases and J dropped 6; count of bases not matched to a gene: 6. The CDR3 contains 12 residues. CDR3 in amino acids: CASHNRGPEAFF. For the CDR3, the DNA is TGTGCCAGTCACAACAGGGGCCCTGAAGCTTTCTTT.

The rearrangement uses TRBV29-1 and TRBJ2-7; TRBD2 is a possible D gene (5 bases). The germline V gene encodes CDR1 SQVTM and CDR2 ANQGSEA. The V end lost 6 bases, the J end lost 5 bases, and 20 bases lay between the germline ends. The CDR3 is made up of 14 amino acids. CDR3 amino acids: CSVLERDRGHEQYF. The CDR3, as DNA: TGCAGCGTCCTAGAACGGGATAGAGGCCACGAGCAGTACTTC.

The V gene is TRBV7-2, the J gene TRBJ2-1; no reliable D call. In germline, CDR1 is SGHTA, CDR2 FQGNSA. CDR3 size: 11 residues. The V end was cut by 5 bases, the J end by 9 bases, with 8 bases between. Written as DNA, the CDR3 is TGTGCCAGCAGCACTTCGGGTGAGCAGTTCTTC. Its protein product is CASSTSGEQFF.

J is TRBJ2-7 and V is TRBV9; a possible D gene is TRBD2 (6 bases). This CDR3 has 15 amino acids. Germline CDR1 and CDR2: SGDLS and YYNGEE. V dropped 0 bases and J dropped 3 bases, with 13 bases sitting between them. The CDR3 DNA is TGTGCCAGCAGCGTAGCTTCAGGGACTGGCTACGAGCAGTACTTC. It codes for CASSVASGTGYEQYF.

This clone has a single count. The V call is TRBV27, the J call TRBJ2-1; tentatively, D is TRBD1 (6 bases). Trimming took 3 bases from V and 10 from J, leaving 10 bases between them. The CDR3 runs to 12 residues. Germline values: CDR1 MNHEY, CDR2 SMNVEV (reference sequence). The CDR3 spells CASSFYGGEQFF. The DNA for the CDR3 is TGTGCCAGCAGTTTTTATGGGGGCGAGCAGTTCTTC.

This chain uses TRBV3-1 (or the pseudogene TRBV3-2) with TRBJ2-3; 7 positions match TRBD2. CDR3 length equals 16 residues. J lost 2 bases, V lost 2 bases, and 7 bases had no gene match. Looked up from germline, CDR1 is LGHDT and CDR2 is YNNKEL (reference sequence). CDR3: CASSQQVGGFTDTQYF. The CDR3 DNA is TGTGCCAGCAGCCAACAAGTGGGAGGGTTCACAGATACGCAGTATTTT.

J is TRBJ1-5 and V is TRBV6-5, with 7 bases aligning to TRBD1. J lost 3 bases, V lost 6 bases, and 2 bases had no gene match. The V gene's germline CDR1 is MNHEY and CDR2 SVGAGI. This CDR3 is 13 amino acids long. CDR3 DNA: TGTGCCAGCAGAGGGACAGCCAATCAGCCCCAGCATTTT. It yields the protein CASRGTANQPQHF.

The count of this clone is one. This rearrangement joins TRBV5-8 to TRBJ1-5; the D is unclear. V was shortened by 0 bases and J by 5 bases, with 18 bases between the two germline ends. The CDR3 runs 17 residues. Looked up from germline, CDR1 is SGHTS and CDR2 is YDEGEE. Written as DNA, the CDR3 is TGTGCCAGCAGCTTGGATCTGGGAGGCGGTTCGTATCAGCCCCAGCATTTT. Translated, it gives CASSLDLGGGSYQPQHF.

This CDR3 reads CASSRPYLETQYF. CDR3 nucleotide sequence: TGTGCCAGCTCCCGTCCTTATCTAGAGACCCAGTACTTC. The gene calls are TRBV18 and TRBJ2-5; D is ambiguous. The ends were cut back, 6 bases at V and 4 bases at J, with 12 bases in the middle. Per germline, CDR1 KGHSH and CDR2 LQKENI. The CDR3 extends over 13 amino acids.

The chain joins TRBV5-1 to TRBJ2-7, with a tentative D call TRBD1 (6 bases). This CDR3 is 13 amino acids long. V was trimmed by 4 bases and J by 6 bases, leaving 14 bases between them. The germline V gene encodes CDR1 SGHRS and CDR2 YFSETQ. In DNA form, the CDR3 reads TGCGCCAGCAGCGGAAACCAGGGGAGCGAGCAGTACTTC. Its translation: CASSGNQGSEQYF.